This entry concerns a single T cell receptor beta chain. Its target is unknown. The CDR3 is 14 residues long. Trimming removed 1 base at V and 7 bases at J, with 11 bases between. The germline V gene encodes CDR1 SEHNR and CDR2 FQNEAQ (reference sequence). Clones were sequenced by immunoSEQ multiplex PCR, and TCRdb holds only the in-frame ones, with some missing. There are over 55,000 clones in the sample; 80% to 85% occur only once, and over 4% lies in the top ten. The data derive from a study of OX40 agonist ivuxolimab in advanced cancers. Findings and caveats of the study: The work left the antigen specificity of expanded peripheral T cells undetermined. CD4+ and CD8+ blood T cells expanded clonally by week 6 at 0.1 to 3.0 mg/kg.

The chain joins TRBV7-9 to TRBJ2-1; D possibly corresponds to TRBD2 (5 bases). The sample here was CD4+ or CD8+ T cells sorted from blood, taken in a trial of the OX40 agonist ivuxolimab. The sequence was collected from an adult with an advanced solid tumor such as melanoma, head and neck, liver or kidney cancer. CDR3 nucleotide sequence: TGTGCCAGCAGCTTAGTAACGAGGGAAAATGAGCAGTTCTTC. Residues: CASSLVTRENEQFF.